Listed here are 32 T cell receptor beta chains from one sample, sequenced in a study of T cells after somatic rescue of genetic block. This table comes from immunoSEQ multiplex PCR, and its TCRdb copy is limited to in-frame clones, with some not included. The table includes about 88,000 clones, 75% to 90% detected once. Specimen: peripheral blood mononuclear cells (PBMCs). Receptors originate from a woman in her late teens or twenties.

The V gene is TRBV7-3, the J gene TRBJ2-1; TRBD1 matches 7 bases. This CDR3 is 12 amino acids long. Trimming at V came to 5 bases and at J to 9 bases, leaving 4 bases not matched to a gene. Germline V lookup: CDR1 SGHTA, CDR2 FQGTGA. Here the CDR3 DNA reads TGTGCCAGCAGCACGACAGGGCGTGAGCAGTTCTTC. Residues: CASSTTGREQFF. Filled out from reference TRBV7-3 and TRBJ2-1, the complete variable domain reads GAGVSQTPSNKVTEKGKYVELRCDPISGHTALYWYRQSLGQGPEFLIYFQGTGAADDSGLPNDRFFAVRPEGSVSTLKIQRTERGDSAVYLCASSTTGREQFFGPGTRLTVL.

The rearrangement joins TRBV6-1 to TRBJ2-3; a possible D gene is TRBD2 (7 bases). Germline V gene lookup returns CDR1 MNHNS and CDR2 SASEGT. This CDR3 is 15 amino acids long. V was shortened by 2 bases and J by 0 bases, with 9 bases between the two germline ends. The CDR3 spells CASSERGASTDTQYF. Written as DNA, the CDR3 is TGTGCCAGCAGTGAACGGGGGGCTAGCACAGATACGCAGTATTTT.

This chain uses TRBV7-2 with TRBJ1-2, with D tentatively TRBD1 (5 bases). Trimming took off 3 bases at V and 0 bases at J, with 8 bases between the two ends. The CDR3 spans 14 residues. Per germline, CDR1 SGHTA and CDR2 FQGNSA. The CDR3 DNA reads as TGTGCCAGCAGCTTCCAGGGAGCTAACTATGGCTACACCTTC. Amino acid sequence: CASSFQGANYGYTF.

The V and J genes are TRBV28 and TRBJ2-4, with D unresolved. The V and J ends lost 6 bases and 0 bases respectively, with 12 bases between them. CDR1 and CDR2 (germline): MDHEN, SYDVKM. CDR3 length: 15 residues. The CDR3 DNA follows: TGTGCCAGCAGAGCAGACGTATTAGCCAAAAACATTCAGTACTTC. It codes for CASRADVLAKNIQYF.

CDR3 DNA: TGCGCCAGCAGCGTGGACAGGGGAGGTACTGAAGCTTTCTTT. Protein: CASSVDRGGTEAFF. This chain joins TRBV5-1 and TRBJ1-1, with 9 bases lining up with TRBD1. This CDR3 spans 14 amino acids. V dropped 4 bases and J dropped 5; count of bases not matched to a gene: 6. Per the germline V gene, CDR1 is SGHRS and CDR2 is YFSETQ.

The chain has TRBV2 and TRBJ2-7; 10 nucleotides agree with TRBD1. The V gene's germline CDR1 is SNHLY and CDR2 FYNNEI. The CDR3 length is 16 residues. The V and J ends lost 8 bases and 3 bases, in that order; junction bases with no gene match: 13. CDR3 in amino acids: CASGDRGRRLLYEQYF. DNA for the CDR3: TGTGCCAGCGGGGACAGGGGCCGGCGACTACTCTACGAGCAGTACTTC.

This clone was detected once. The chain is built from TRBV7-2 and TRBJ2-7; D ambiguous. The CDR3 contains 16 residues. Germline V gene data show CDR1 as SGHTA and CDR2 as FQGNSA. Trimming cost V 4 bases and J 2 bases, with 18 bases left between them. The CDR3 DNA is TGTGCCAGCAGCTCCCTTGCCAGGTCTGGAACCTACGAGCAGTACTTC. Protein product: CASSSLARSGTYEQYF.

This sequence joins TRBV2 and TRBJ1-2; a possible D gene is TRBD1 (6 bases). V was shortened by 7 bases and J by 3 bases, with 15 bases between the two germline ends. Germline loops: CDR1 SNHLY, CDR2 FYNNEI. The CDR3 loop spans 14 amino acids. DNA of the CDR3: TGTGCCAGCATTGGACAGAGGCTGCACTATGGCTACACCTTC. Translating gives CASIGQRLHYGYTF. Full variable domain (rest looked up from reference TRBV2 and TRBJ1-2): EPEVTQTPSHQVTQMGQEVILRCVPISNHLYFYWYRQILGQKVEFLVSFYNNEISEKSEIFDDQFSVERPDGSNFTLKIRSTKLEDSAMYFCASIGQRLHYGYTFGSGTRLTVV.

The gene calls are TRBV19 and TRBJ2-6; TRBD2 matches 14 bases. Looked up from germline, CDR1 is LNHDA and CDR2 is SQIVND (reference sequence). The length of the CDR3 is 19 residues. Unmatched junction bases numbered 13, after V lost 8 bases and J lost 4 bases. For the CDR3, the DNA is TGTGCCAGTCCACACCGACTAGCGGGAGGGCCGCGAGGGGCCAACGTCCTGACTTTC. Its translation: CASPHRLAGGPRGANVLTF. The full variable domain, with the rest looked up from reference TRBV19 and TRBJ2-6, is DGGITQSPKYLFRKEGQNVTLSCEQNLNHDAMYWYRQDPGQGLRLIYYSQIVNDFQKGDIAEGYSVSREKKESFPLTVTSAQKNPTAFYLCASPHRLAGGPRGANVLTFGAGSRLTVL.

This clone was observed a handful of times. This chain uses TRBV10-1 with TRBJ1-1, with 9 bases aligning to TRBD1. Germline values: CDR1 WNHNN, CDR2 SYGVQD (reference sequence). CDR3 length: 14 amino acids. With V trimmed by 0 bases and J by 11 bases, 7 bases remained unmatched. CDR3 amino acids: CASSESGQGSEAFF. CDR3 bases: TGCGCCAGCAGTGAGTCGGGACAGGGATCCGAGGCTTTCTTT.

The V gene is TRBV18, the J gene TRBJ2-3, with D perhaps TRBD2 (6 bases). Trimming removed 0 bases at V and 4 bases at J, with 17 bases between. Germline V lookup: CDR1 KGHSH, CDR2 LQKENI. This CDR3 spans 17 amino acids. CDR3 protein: CASSPPGRGSGADTQYF. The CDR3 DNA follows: TGTGCCAGCTCACCACCAGGTCGGGGGAGCGGCGCAGATACGCAGTATTTT.

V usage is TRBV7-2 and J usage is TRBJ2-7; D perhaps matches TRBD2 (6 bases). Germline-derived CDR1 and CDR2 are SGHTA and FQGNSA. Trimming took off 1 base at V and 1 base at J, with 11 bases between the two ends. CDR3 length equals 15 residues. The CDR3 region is CASSLGRGLSYEQYF. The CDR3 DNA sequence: TGTGCCAGCAGCTTAGGACGGGGGTTATCCTACGAGCAGTACTTC.

CDR3 in amino acids: CASSAWGRSYNEQFF. For the CDR3, the DNA is TGTGCCAGCAGTGCTTGGGGTCGCTCCTACAATGAGCAGTTCTTC. The V and J genes are TRBV2 and TRBJ2-1; D not resolved. The germline V gene has CDR1 SNHLY and CDR2 FYNNEI. The CDR3 spans 15 residues. V shed 4 bases and J shed 0 bases, with 10 bases lying between them.

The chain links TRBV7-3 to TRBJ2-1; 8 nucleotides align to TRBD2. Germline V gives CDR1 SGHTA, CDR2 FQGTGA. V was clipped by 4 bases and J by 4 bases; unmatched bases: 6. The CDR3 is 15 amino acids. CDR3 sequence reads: CASSSGLGPYNEQFF. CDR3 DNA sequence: TGTGCCAGCAGCTCGGGACTAGGGCCGTACAATGAGCAGTTCTTC.

CDR3 loop: CASSSVRGTEAFF. DNA of the CDR3: TGTGCCAGCAGTTCGGTCAGGGGGACTGAAGCTTTCTTT. This rearrangement joins TRBV28 to TRBJ1-1; 7 bases line up with TRBD1. In germline, CDR1 is MDHEN, CDR2 SYDVKM. CDR3 length equals 13 residues. Unmatched junction bases numbered 4, after V lost 4 bases and J lost 5 bases.

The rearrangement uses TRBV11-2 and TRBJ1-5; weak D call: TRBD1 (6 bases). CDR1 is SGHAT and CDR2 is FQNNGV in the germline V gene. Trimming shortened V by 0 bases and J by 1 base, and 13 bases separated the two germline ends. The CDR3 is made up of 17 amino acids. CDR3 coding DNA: TGTGCCAGCAGCTTAGAGGGCAGGGGCAAGAGCAATCAGCCCCAGCATTTT. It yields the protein CASSLEGRGKSNQPQHF.

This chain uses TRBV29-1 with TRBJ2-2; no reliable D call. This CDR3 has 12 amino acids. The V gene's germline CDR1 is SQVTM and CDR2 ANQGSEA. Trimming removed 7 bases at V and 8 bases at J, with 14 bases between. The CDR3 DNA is TGCAGCGCCCGACTGGCGGTAGGGGAGCTGTTTTTT. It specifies CSARLAVGELFF.

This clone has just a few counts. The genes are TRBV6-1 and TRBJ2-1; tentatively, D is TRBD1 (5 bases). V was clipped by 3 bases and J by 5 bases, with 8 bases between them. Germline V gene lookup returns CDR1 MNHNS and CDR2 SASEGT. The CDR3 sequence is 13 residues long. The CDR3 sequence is CASSEDTHNEQFF. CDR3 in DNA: TGTGCCAGCAGTGAGGACACCCACAATGAGCAGTTCTTC.

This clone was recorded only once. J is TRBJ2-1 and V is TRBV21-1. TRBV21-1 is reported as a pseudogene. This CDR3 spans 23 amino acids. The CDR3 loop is CASSNFFVGTKNELRSSYNEQFF. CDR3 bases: TGTGCCAGCAGCAATTTTTTTGTAGGAACCAAAAACGAGCTGAGAAGCTCCTACAATGAGCAGTTCTTC.

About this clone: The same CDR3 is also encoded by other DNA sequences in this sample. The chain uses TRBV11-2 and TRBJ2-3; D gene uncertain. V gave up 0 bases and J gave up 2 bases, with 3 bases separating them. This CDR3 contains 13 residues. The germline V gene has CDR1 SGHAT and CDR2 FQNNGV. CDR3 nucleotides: TGTGCCAGCAGCTTAGAAGTCACAGATACGCAGTATTTT. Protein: CASSLEVTDTQYF. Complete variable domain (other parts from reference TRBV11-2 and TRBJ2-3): EAGVAQSPRYKIIEKRQSVAFWCNPISGHATLYWYQQILGQGPKLLIQFQNNGVVDDSQLPKDRFSAERLKGVDSTLKIQPAKLEDSAVYLCASSLEVTDTQYFGPGTRLTVL.

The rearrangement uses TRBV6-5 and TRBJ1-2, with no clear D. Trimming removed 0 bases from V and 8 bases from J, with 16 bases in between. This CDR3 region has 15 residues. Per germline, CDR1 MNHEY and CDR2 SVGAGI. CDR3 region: CASSYSGQDLRGYTF. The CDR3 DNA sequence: TGTGCCAGCAGTTACTCTGGGCAGGACCTGCGGGGCTACACCTTC.

CDR3 DNA: TGTGCCAGCAGGACCTTAGCCGGCGGGGACTATGGCTACACCTTC. Its translation: CASRTLAGGDYGYTF. The chain links TRBV6-5 to TRBJ1-2; D not resolved. This CDR3 has 15 amino acids. Between the trimmed V and J ends, which lost 6 bases and 3 bases, there was a span of 17 bases. CDR1 and CDR2 from the germline V gene are MNHEY and SVGAGI.

CDR3 sequence reads: CASRSLGIQNTGELFF. In nucleotides, the CDR3 is TGTGCCAGCAGGTCACTAGGGATCCAGAACACCGGGGAGCTGTTTTTT. V gene TRBV5-4 combines with J gene TRBJ2-2; D perhaps matches TRBD2 (5 bases). In germline, CDR1 is SGHNT, CDR2 YYREEE (reference sequence). V lost 5 bases and J lost 1, with 15 bases in between. The CDR3 has 16 amino acids. Filled out from reference TRBV5-4 and TRBJ2-2, the complete variable domain reads ETGVTQSPTHLIKTRGQQVTLRCSSQSGHNTVSWYQQALGQGPQFIFQYYREEENGRGNFPPRFSGLQFPNYSSELNVNALELDDSALYLCASRSLGIQNTGELFFGEGSRLTVL.

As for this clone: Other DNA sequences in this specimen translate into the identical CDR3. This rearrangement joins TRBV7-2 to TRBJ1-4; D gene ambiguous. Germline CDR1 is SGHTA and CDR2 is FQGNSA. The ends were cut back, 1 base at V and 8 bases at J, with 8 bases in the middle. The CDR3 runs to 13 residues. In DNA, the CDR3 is TGTGCCAGCAGCTTAGAGGCCGAGGAAAAACTGTTTTTT. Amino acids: CASSLEAEEKLFF.

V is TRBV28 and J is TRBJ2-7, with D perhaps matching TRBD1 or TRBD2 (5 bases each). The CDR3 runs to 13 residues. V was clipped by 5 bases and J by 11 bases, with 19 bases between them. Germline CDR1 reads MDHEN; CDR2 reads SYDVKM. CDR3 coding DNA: TGTGCCAGCAGTCACGACGGGGCCAACGGGGAGTACTTC. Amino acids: CASSHDGANGEYF.

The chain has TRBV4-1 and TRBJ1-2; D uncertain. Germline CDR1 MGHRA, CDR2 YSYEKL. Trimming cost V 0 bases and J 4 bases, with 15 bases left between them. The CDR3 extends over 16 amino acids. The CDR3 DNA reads TGCGCCAGCAGCCAAGATAGGGCGGTCGAGTTCTATGGCTACACCTTC. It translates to CASSQDRAVEFYGYTF.

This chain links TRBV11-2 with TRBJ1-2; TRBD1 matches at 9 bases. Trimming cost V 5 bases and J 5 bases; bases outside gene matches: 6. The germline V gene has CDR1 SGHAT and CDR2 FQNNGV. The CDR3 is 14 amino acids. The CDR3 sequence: CASSPTDRGYGYTF. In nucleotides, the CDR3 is TGTGCCAGCAGCCCGACGGACAGGGGTTATGGCTACACCTTC.

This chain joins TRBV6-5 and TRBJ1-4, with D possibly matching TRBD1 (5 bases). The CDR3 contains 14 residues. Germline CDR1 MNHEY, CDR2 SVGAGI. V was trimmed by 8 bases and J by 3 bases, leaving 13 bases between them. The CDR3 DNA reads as TGTGCCAGCGCACGAGGGACGGCTAATGAAAAACTGTTTTTT. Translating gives CASARGTANEKLFF.

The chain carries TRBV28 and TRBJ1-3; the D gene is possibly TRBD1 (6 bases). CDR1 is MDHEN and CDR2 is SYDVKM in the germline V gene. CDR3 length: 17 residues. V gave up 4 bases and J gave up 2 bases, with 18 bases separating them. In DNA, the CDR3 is TGTGCCAGCAGTTCCTCCGGCGGGGGCTCTCCTGGAAACACCATATATTTT. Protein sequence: CASSSSGGGSPGNTIYF.

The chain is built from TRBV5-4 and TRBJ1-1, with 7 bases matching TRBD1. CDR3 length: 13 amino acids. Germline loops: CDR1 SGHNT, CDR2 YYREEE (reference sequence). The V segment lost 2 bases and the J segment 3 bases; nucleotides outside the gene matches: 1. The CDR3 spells CASSFDRDTEAFF. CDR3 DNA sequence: TGTGCCAGCAGCTTCGACAGGGACACTGAAGCTTTCTTT.

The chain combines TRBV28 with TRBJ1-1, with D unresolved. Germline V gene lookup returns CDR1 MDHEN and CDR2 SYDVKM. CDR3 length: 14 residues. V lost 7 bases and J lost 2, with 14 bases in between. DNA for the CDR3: TGTGCCAGCACTATAGCGACTACTAACACTGAAGCTTTCTTT. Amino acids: CASTIATTNTEAFF.

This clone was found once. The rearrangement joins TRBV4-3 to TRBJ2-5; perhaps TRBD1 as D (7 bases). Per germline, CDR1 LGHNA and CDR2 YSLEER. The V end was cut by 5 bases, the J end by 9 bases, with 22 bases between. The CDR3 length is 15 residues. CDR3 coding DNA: TGCGCCAGCAGCGTCGGACTCGGCAGGGGGGTGGCCCAGTACTTC. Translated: CASSVGLGRGVAQYF.